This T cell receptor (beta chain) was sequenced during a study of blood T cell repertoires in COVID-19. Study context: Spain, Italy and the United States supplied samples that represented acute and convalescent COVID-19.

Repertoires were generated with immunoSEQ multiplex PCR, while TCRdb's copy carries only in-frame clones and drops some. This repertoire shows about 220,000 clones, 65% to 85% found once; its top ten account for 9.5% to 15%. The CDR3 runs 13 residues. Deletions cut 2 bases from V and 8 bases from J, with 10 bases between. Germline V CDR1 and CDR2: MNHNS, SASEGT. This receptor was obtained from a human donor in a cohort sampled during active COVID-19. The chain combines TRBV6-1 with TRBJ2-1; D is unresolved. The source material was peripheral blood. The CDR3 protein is CASSESRYDEQFF. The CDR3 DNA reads TGTGCCAGCAGTGAAAGCCGGTACGATGAGCAGTTCTTC.